Listed here is a single T cell receptor beta chain. The source of the sample is a study of graft-versus-host responses after intestinal transplantation. Produced via immunoSEQ multiplex PCR; TCRdb's table is partial and in-frame only. The table shows over 65,000 clones, with approximately 90% occurring only once. The CDR3 totals 14 residues. Germline CDR1 and CDR2: LNHDA and SQIVND (reference sequence). V trimming: 4 bases; J trimming: 2 bases; junction bases outside the gene matches: 2. This specimen consisted of PBMCs, obtained 98 days after intestinal transplantation. This TCR was sampled from a human patient who received an intestinal transplant, so some T cells may come from the graft donor. The chain uses TRBV19 and TRBJ1-5; 7 nucleotides agree with TRBD1. The CDR3 DNA sequence: TGTGCCAGTAGTACCGGACAGGGCAATCAGCCCCAGCATTTT. It codes for CASSTGQGNQPQHF.